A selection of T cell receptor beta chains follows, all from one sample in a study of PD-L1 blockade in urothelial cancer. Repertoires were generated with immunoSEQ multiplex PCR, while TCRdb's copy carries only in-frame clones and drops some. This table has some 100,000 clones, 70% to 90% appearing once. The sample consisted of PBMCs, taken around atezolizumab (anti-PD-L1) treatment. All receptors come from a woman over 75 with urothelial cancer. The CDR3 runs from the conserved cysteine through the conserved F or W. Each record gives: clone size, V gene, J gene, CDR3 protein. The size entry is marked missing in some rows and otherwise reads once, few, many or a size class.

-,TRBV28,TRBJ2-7,CASTLAGQVYEQYF
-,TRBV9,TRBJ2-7,CASSPWDYPYEQYF
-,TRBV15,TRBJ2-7,CATSRDLGGEQYF
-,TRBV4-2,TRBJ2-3,CASSQGGGGRTVDTQYF
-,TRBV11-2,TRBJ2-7,CASTEGGLRNEQYF
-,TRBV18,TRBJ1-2,CASSPPGGGGGYTF
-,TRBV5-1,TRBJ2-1,CASSVPGLSTEQFF
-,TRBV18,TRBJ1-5,CASSPKGDSNQPQHF
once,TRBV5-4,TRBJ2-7,CASSPGGLAGGPGEQYF
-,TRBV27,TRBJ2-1,CASSLSFREQFF
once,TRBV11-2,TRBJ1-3,CASRPSRGASGNTIYF
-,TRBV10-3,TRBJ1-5,CATAGTGDQPQHF
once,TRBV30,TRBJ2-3,CAWNRGTSGIADTQYF
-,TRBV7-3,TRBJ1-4,CASSPSGGHNEKLFF
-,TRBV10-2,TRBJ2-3,CASSDGSGRADTQYF
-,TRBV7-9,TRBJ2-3,CASSEGGSTDTQYF
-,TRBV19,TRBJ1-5,CASSSHNQPQHF
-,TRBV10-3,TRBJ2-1,CAISTTSGRELRYNEQFF
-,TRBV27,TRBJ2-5,CASRNSGRKETQYF
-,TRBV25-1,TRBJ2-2,CASSDRGPGELFF
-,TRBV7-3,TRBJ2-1,CASSLAGGLAGVGEQFF
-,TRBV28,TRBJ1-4,CASSLTATNEKLFF
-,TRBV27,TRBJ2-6,CASSPIQGSGANVLTF
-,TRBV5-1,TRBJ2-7,CATRAGGNSYEQYF
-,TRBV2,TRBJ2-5,CASRGLPQETQYF
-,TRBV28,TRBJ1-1,CASSSWGGGNTEAFF
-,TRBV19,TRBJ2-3,CASSPHGSGLADTDTQYF
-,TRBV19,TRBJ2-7,CASSRMGQVAEQYF
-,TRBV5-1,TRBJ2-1,CASSLDSSSYNEQFF
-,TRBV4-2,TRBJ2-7,CASSRTFGRDGNEQYF
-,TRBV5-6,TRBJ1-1,CASSLDGGIRTEAFF
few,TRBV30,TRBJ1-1,CAWSVRGPLNTEAFF
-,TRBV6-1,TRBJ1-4,CASSEQGNEKLFF
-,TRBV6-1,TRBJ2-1,CASSELALNYNEQFF
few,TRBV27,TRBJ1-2,CATGRGYGYTF
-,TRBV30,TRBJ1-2,CAWSVATGNNYGYTF
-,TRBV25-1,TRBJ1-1,CASRAGGELTEAFF
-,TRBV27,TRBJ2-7,CASSLRTGLSYEQYF
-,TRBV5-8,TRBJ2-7,CASSFRQGGFDEQYF
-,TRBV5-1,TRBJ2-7,CASSLGRASSYEQYF
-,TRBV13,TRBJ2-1,CASSLGPGGPNEQFF
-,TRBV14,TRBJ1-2,CASSQGTGASGGYTF
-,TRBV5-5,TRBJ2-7,CASSLDPGGAWQQYF
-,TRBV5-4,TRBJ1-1,CASSPGGDRNTEAFF
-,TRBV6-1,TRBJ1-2,CASSEQGGLGGYTF
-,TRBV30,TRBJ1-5,CAWSSQGAQPQHF